This is a list of T cell receptor beta chains from one sample in a study of STAT5B mutations in CD4+ large granular lymphocyte leukemia. Data came from immunoSEQ multiplex PCR; TCRdb stores just in-frame clones and leaves some out. In the table there are 7,400 or so clones, about 70% of which are singletons. The sample taken for sequencing was PBMCs. Receptors were obtained from a woman aged 55 to 70 with CD4+ T-cell large granular lymphocyte leukemia. Both conserved end residues are part of each CDR3. Fields, in order: clone size, D gene, V gene, J gene, CDR3 protein, CDR3 DNA. The D gene is left open where the match is weak. Not all rows give a size; the values are once, few, many and, for expanded clones, a class.

few	TRBD1	TRBV11-3	TRBJ2-1	CASSYGQGDEQFF	TGTGCCAGCAGCTACGGACAGGGCGATGAGCAGTTCTTC
.	.	TRBV19	TRBJ2-7	CASSPRGGDTYEQYF	TGTGCCAGTAGTCCGCGGGGTGGGGATACCTACGAGCAGTACTTC
.	TRBD1	TRBV23-1	TRBJ1-5	CASSQPDRGYQPQHF	TGCGCCAGCAGTCAGCCGGACAGGGGATATCAGCCCCAGCATTTT
.	TRBD2	TRBV15	TRBJ2-2	CATSRLTGGPGTGELFF	TGTGCCACCAGCAGATTAACGGGGGGGCCGGGCACCGGGGAGCTGTTTTTT
once	.	TRBV30	TRBJ1-2	CAWATVDYGYTF	TGTGCCTGGGCGACAGTTGACTATGGCTACACCTTC
.	.	TRBV5-1	TRBJ1-6	CASSWDSSSPLHF	TGCGCCAGCAGCTGGGATTCATCCTCACCCCTCCACTTT
.	.	TRBV19	TRBJ2-5	CASSTSRGPAGATQYF	TGTGCCAGTAGTACCTCACGGGGGCCCGCCGGGGCGACCCAGTACTTC
.	TRBD1	TRBV9	TRBJ1-2	CASSVEGTGFPYGYTF	TGTGCCAGCAGCGTAGAAGGGACAGGATTTCCCTATGGCTACACCTTC
once	TRBD1	TRBV7-2	TRBJ2-5	CASRNRGLETQYF	TGTGCCAGCAGAAACAGGGGCTTGGAGACCCAGTACTTC
.	.	TRBV11-2	TRBJ1-5	CASSLALRQPQHF	TGTGCCAGCAGCTTAGCCCTACGGCAGCCCCAGCATTTT
.	TRBD2	TRBV2	TRBJ2-7	CASSEGGGPYEQYF	TGTGCCAGCAGTGAAGGGGGGGGTCCCTACGAGCAGTACTTC
.	TRBD2	TRBV19	TRBJ2-1	CASSTIAGTYNEQFF	TGTGCCAGTAGTACCATAGCGGGAACCTACAATGAGCAGTTCTTC
.	.	TRBV19	TRBJ2-1	CASRDLTYNEQFF	TGTGCCAGTAGGGACTTAACCTACAATGAGCAGTTCTTC
few	.	TRBV10-3	TRBJ1-6	CAIRDSGNSPLHF	TGTGCCATCAGGGACAGTGGAAATTCACCCCTCCACTTT
few	.	TRBV7-2	TRBJ1-5	CASSPDGTGSQPQHF	TGTGCCAGCAGCCCCGACGGGACGGGAAGTCAGCCCCAGCATTTT
few	.	TRBV7-7	TRBJ2-1	CASSLITSLDNEQFF	TGTGCCAGCAGCTTGATAACTAGTCTCGACAATGAGCAGTTCTTC
.	TRBD2	TRBV11-2	TRBJ2-2	CASSQLRGTSGGTGELFF	TGTGCCAGCAGCCAGCTTAGGGGGACTAGCGGGGGCACCGGGGAGCTGTTTTTT
.	TRBD2	TRBV27	TRBJ2-2	CASSPELAGVTGELFF	TGTGCCAGCAGTCCCGAACTAGCGGGGGTTACCGGGGAGCTGTTTTTT